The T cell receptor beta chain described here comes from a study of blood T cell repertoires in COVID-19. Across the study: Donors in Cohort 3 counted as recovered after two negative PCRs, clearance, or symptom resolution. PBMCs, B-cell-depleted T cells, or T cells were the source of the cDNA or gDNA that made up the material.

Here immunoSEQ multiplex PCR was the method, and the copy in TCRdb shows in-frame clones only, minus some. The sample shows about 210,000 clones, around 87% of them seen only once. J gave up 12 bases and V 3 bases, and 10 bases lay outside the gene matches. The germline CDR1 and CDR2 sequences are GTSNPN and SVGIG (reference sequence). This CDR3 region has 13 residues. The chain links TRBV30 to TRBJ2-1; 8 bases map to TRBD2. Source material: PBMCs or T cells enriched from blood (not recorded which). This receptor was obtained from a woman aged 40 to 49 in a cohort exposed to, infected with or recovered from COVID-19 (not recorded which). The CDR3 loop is CAWRMGAGVGQFF. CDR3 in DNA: TGTGCCTGGAGGATGGGAGCGGGAGTGGGGCAGTTCTTC.